These 22 T cell receptor beta chains originate from one sample sequenced in a study of cytomegalovirus exposure and HLA in healthy donors. The repertoire was sequenced with immunoSEQ multiplex PCR; TCRdb's copy has only in-frame clones and lacks some. The sample has 100,000 to 150,000 clones; just under 90% are singletons. Sequencing was done on a sample of PBMCs. The receptor source for this set is a young man in good health and CMV-seronegative.

The V gene is TRBV6-6, the J gene TRBJ2-5; D gene uncertain. Trimming left V 0 bases short and J 4 bases short, with 9 bases between. CDR3 length equals 14 residues. Looked up from germline, CDR1 is MNHNY and CDR2 is SVGAGI (reference sequence). In DNA, the CDR3 is TGTGCCAGCAGTTACTCGATCGGTGGAGAGACCCAGTACTTC. The encoded protein is CASSYSIGGETQYF.

This clone appeared a single time. The chain recombines TRBV28 with TRBJ1-6, with a tentative D call TRBD1 (6 bases). Germline V gene data show CDR1 as MDHEN and CDR2 as SYDVKM. V shed 6 bases and J shed 8 bases, with 32 bases lying between them. This CDR3 is built from 20 residues. The CDR3: CASRSTFGTGMSLSHSPLHF. The CDR3 nucleotides read TGTGCCAGCAGGAGCACTTTCGGTACAGGGATGTCCCTATCCCATTCACCCCTCCACTTT.

This clone was recorded once. The rearrangement links TRBV4-2 to TRBJ2-1, with 7 bases that match TRBD2. In germline, CDR1 is LGHNA, CDR2 YNFKEQ. Trimming removed 1 base from V and 9 bases from J; junction bases left unmatched: 6. This CDR3 spans 14 amino acids. The CDR3 is CASSQVQRGSEQFF. The DNA for the CDR3 is TGTGCCAGCAGCCAAGTCCAGCGGGGCAGTGAGCAGTTCTTC.

The rearrangement links TRBV5-4 to TRBJ2-5, with 9 nucleotides matching TRBD2. The CDR3 is 16 residues long. The germline gives CDR1 SGHNT, CDR2 YYREEE (reference sequence). The ends lost 2 bases at V and 7 bases at J; junction bases unmatched: 12. CDR3 in DNA: TGTGCCAGCAGCTTCCTGACTAGCGGCCCAGGGTGGACCCAGTACTTC. Amino acids: CASSFLTSGPGWTQYF.

The J gene is TRBJ2-7, the V gene TRBV19; D is undetermined. Germline CDR1 is LNHDA and CDR2 is SQIVND (reference sequence). The CDR3 spans 12 residues. Trimming stripped 4 bases from V and 6 bases from J, with 10 bases between. As DNA, the CDR3 is TGTGCCAGTAGTACTCGGTCGAGCGAGCAGTACTTC. Encoded protein: CASSTRSSEQYF.

The V call is TRBV5-4, the J call TRBJ2-1; TRBD1 agrees at 8 bases. CDR1 and CDR2 from the germline V gene are SGHNT and YYREEE (reference sequence). V lost 6 bases, J lost 8 bases, and 1 base stayed unmatched. There are 11 residues in the CDR3. This CDR3 reads CASTTGDEQFF. The CDR3 DNA sequence: TGTGCCAGCACGACAGGGGATGAGCAGTTCTTC.

V and J are TRBV4-1 and TRBJ2-1, with D maybe TRBD1 (6 bases). V lost 1 base to trimming and J lost 10 bases, with 23 bases between them. The CDR3 has 17 residues. Germline V gene lookup returns CDR1 MGHRA and CDR2 YSYEKL. CDR3: CASSQGYGGTSPREQFF. The CDR3 DNA follows: TGCGCCAGCAGCCAAGGATATGGGGGCACGAGCCCTCGGGAGCAGTTCTTC.

The chain couples TRBV5-1 to TRBJ2-7; D is undetermined. The ends were cut back, 5 bases at V and 4 bases at J, with 19 bases in the middle. Germline loops: CDR1 SGHRS, CDR2 YFSETQ. The CDR3 is made up of 15 amino acids. The DNA for the CDR3 is TGCGCCAGCAGACCCACACCCCACACTACTTACGAGCAGTACTTC. Protein product: CASRPTPHTTYEQYF. Complete variable domain (other parts from reference TRBV5-1 and TRBJ2-7): KAGVTQTPRYLIKTRGQQVTLSCSPISGHRSVSWYQQTPGQGLQFLFEYFSETQRNKGNFPGRFSGRQFSNSRSEMNVSTLELGDSALYLCASRPTPHTTYEQYFGPGTRLTVT.

This clone was seen only a few times. The V gene is TRBV2, the J gene TRBJ2-7; TRBD2 matches 7 bases. Germline V gene data show CDR1 as SNHLY and CDR2 as FYNNEI. The CDR3 runs 12 residues. J gave up 7 bases and V 6 bases, and 6 bases lay outside the gene matches. CDR3 in amino acids: CASRGGLGEQYF. The CDR3, as DNA: TGTGCCAGCAGGGGAGGGCTGGGAGAGCAGTACTTC.

The CDR3 coding sequence is TGTGCCAGCAGTGTGCGATTCGGAGAGACCCAGTACTTC. Translating it yields CASSVRFGETQYF. The V and J genes are TRBV6-1 and TRBJ2-5; D is undetermined. The CDR3 covers 13 residues. The germline V gene encodes CDR1 MNHNS and CDR2 SASEGT. Trimming took off 4 bases at V and 4 bases at J, with 10 bases between the two ends.

As DNA, the CDR3 is TGTGCCAGCAGCTTAGCAGGTGGGGAGCTGTTTTTT. This sequence encodes CASSLAGGELFF. The J gene is TRBJ2-2, the V gene TRBV13; D gene ambiguous. The CDR3 extends over 12 amino acids. The germline V and J ends were trimmed by 1 base and 8 bases, with 5 bases remaining between them. CDR1 is PRHDT, CDR2 FYEKMQ, per germline (reference sequence).

The gene calls are TRBV6-5 and TRBJ1-6, with D unresolved. The CDR3 contains 13 residues. Trimming stripped 6 bases from V and 0 bases from J, with 3 bases between. The V gene's germline CDR1 is MNHEY and CDR2 SVGAGI. The CDR3, as DNA: TGTGCCAGCAGCGGCTCCTATAATTCACCCCTCCACTTT. Its translation: CASSGSYNSPLHF.

The chain is built from TRBV4-1 and TRBJ1-1; a possible D gene is TRBD1 (5 bases). V was pared by 1 base and J by 4 bases, with 13 bases between. CDR3 length: 15 residues. Germline V gene data show CDR1 as MGHRA and CDR2 as YSYEKL. CDR3 region: CASSQAGGGSTEAFF. The DNA for the CDR3 is TGCGCCAGCAGCCAAGCCGGGGGGGGGAGCACTGAAGCTTTCTTT.

This clone was recorded only once. This chain links TRBV4-1 with TRBJ2-2; 7 bases fit TRBD2. Per the germline V gene, CDR1 is MGHRA and CDR2 is YSYEKL. This CDR3 has 14 amino acids. The trim removed 1 base at V and 6 bases at J, leaving 2 bases unmatched. CDR3 nucleotides: TGCGCCAGCAGCCAAGTCCGGGGGGCCGGGGAGCTGTTTTTT. This gives the protein CASSQVRGAGELFF.

This rearrangement joins TRBV4-1 to TRBJ1-4; possibly TRBD1 for D (5 bases). Germline V gene data show CDR1 as MGHRA and CDR2 as YSYEKL. V lost 4 bases to trimming and J lost 5 bases, with 11 bases between them. CDR3 length equals 14 residues. The DNA of the CDR3 is TGCGCCAGCAGCCCGCGGGGGGTAAATGAAAAACTGTTTTTT. It is translated as CASSPRGVNEKLFF.

The chain is built from TRBV29-1 and TRBJ2-7; 8 positions agree with TRBD1. The trim removed 7 bases at V and 2 bases at J, leaving 4 bases unmatched. From germline, CDR1 is SQVTM and CDR2 ANQGSEA. CDR3 length equals 12 residues. For the CDR3, the DNA is TGCAGCGGACGGGACAGGACCTACGAGCAGTACTTC. Protein product: CSGRDRTYEQYF.

The chain employs TRBV6-1 and TRBJ1-5; D possibly corresponds to TRBD1 (6 bases). This CDR3 has 13 residues. Germline CDR1 is MNHNS and CDR2 is SASEGT. V lost 10 bases and J lost 5, with 15 bases in between. The CDR3 nucleotides read TGTGCCAACCGAGGGGGAAGGGATCAGCCCCAGCATTTT. It encodes CANRGGRDQPQHF.

This clone was found once. The CDR3 nucleotides are TGTGCCAGCAGCGTACGACAGGGGTACGACGAGCAGTACTTC. Its translation is CASSVRQGYDEQYF. This chain links TRBV7-6 with TRBJ2-7; 8 bases map to TRBD1. CDR1 is SGHVS, CDR2 FNYEAQ, per germline. V lost 5 bases and J lost 5; bases outside the gene matches: 8. This CDR3 is 14 amino acids long. The full variable domain, with the rest looked up from reference TRBV7-6 and TRBJ2-7, is GAGVSQSPRYKVTKRGQDVALRCDPISGHVSLYWYRQALGQGPEFLTYFNYEAQQDKSGLPNDRFSAERPEGSISTLTIQRTEQRDSAMYRCASSVRQGYDEQYFGPGTRLTVT.

This rearrangement joins TRBV7-9 to TRBJ2-7; 11 positions agree with TRBD1. CDR3 length equals 15 residues. Germline V lookup: CDR1 SEHNR, CDR2 FQNEAQ (reference sequence). The V gene end was trimmed by 4 bases and the J gene end by 5 bases; junction bases not matched to a gene: 7. The CDR3 DNA is TGTGCCAGCAGCTCCAGGACAGGGGGCCTGAACGAGCAGTACTTC. Protein sequence: CASSSRTGGLNEQYF.

V usage is TRBV7-9 and J usage is TRBJ1-5; perhaps TRBD1 as D (5 bases). Germline CDR1 reads SEHNR; CDR2 reads FQNEAQ (reference sequence). V was shortened by 8 bases and J by 3 bases, with 17 bases between the two germline ends. This CDR3 region has 15 residues. In DNA, the CDR3 is TGTGCCAGCGGGGGGTATCCCGGGGACAATCAGCCCCAGCATTTT. Its translation is CASGGYPGDNQPQHF.

Many counts were recorded for this clone. The rearrangement joins TRBV19 to TRBJ1-6, with D unresolved. Germline V gene data show CDR1 as LNHDA and CDR2 as SQIVND (reference sequence). Trimming took 7 bases from V and 9 from J, leaving 13 bases between them. The CDR3 extends over 13 amino acids. CDR3 sequence reads: CASMKGESSPLHF. The CDR3, as DNA: TGTGCCAGTATGAAGGGAGAATCTTCACCCCTCCACTTT.

This chain uses TRBV11-2 with TRBJ1-6, with a weak D call TRBD1 (5 bases). The CDR3 covers 13 residues. Trimming took 3 bases from V and 10 from J, leaving 10 bases between them. Germline V gene sequence: CDR1 SGHAT, CDR2 FQNNGV. The CDR3 reads CASSFPGGSPLHF. Here the CDR3 DNA reads TGTGCCAGCAGCTTCCCCGGGGGGTCACCCCTCCACTTT.